This TCR beta chain was found in a study of blood T cell repertoires in COVID-19. Study in general: The cDNA or gDNA used as material had been derived from T cells, B-cell-depleted T cells, or PBMCs.

This CDR3 has 20 amino acids. Per germline, CDR1 MNHEY and CDR2 SVGEGT. Trimming at V came to 4 bases and at J to 0 bases, leaving 11 bases not matched to a gene. Libraries were prepared by immunoSEQ multiplex PCR; TCRdb keeps only in-frame clonotypes and omits some of them. Of about 220,000 clones in the sample, 65% to 90% were seen once. Material: peripheral blood. This sequence joins TRBV6-2 or TRBV6-3 and TRBJ2-4; 14 bases fit TRBD2. The TCR was taken from a human donor in a cohort sampled during active COVID-19. The CDR3, as DNA: TGTGCCAGCAGTTCCCGACTAGCGGGAGGGCAGGTTTTAGCCAAAAACATTCAGTACTTC. Its protein product is CASSSRLAGGQVLAKNIQYF.